A single sample is the source of the 11 T cell receptor beta chains below, sequenced in a study of T cell repertoires in cytomegalovirus infection. One entry per CDR3 protein, called by TCRdb with MiXCR from the reads. The data contain around 530,000 distinct CDR3 sequences, 26% of them singletons. The specimen sequenced was PBMCs. The receptors were gathered from a human donor in good health (CMV status not recorded). Some clones in this sample may be carry-over from other donors' samples.

The CDR3 reads CASSLALTGDTEAFF. In DNA, the CDR3 is TGTGCCAGCAGCTTAGCCCTGACAGGGGACACTGAAGCTTTCTTT. This chain links TRBV7-2 with TRBJ1-1; TRBD1 matches at 8 bases. CDR1 and CDR2 from the germline V gene are SGHTA and FQGNSA. The V and J ends lost 0 bases and 3 bases, in that order; junction bases with no gene match: 3. This CDR3 comprises 15 residues. The complete variable domain, with remaining parts taken from reference TRBV7-2 and TRBJ1-1, reads GAGVSQSPSNKVTEKGKDVELRCDPISGHTALYWYRQSLGQGLEFLIYFQGNSAPDKSGLPSDRFSAERTGGSVSTLTIQRTQQEDSAVYLCASSLALTGDTEAFFGQGTRLTVV.

This clonotype was observed a handful of times. J is TRBJ1-1 and V is TRBV12-3 or TRBV12-4; D not certain. The length of the CDR3 is 13 residues. V dropped 2 bases and J dropped 3 bases, with 7 bases sitting between them. The CDR3 DNA is TGTGCCAGCAGTTTATCGTGGGACACTGAAGCTTTCTTT. This translates into CASSLSWDTEAFF.

This clonotype was counted between two and nine times. The rearrangement links TRBV12-3 or TRBV12-4 to TRBJ1-2; D is undetermined. The CDR3 length is 14 residues. V was trimmed by 7 bases and J by 3 bases, leaving 15 bases between them. The CDR3 DNA follows: TGTGCCAGCACCCTCTTCGGCAGCGACTATGGCTACACCTTC. Encoded protein: CASTLFGSDYGYTF.

The V and J genes are TRBV12-3 or TRBV12-4 and TRBJ2-3; D ambiguous. CDR3 size: 15 residues. The V end lost 2 bases, the J end lost 0 bases, and 9 bases lay between the germline ends. The CDR3 DNA reads as TGTGCCAGCAGTTTATTTGAGTCTAGCACAGATACGCAGTATTTT. Protein sequence: CASSLFESSTDTQYF.

The CDR3 spells CSVDRTGYGYTF. CDR3 coding DNA: TGCAGCGTTGACAGGACGGGATATGGCTACACCTTC. The chain is built from TRBV29-1 and TRBJ1-2; D unclear. The CDR3 has 12 amino acids. The germline V gene has CDR1 SQVTM and CDR2 ANQGSEA. V lost 3 bases, J lost 5 bases, and 10 bases lay in between.

This clonotype was seen a single time. V gene TRBV4-2 combines with J gene TRBJ2-5, with 11 bases fitting TRBD1. Trimming took 0 bases from V and 5 from J; bases not matched to a gene: 2. CDR3 length: 15 amino acids. CDR1 is LGHNA, CDR2 YNFKEQ, per germline. The CDR3 protein is CASSQDGTGGETQYF. The CDR3 region has the DNA TGTGCCAGCAGCCAAGACGGGACAGGGGGGGAGACCCAGTACTTC.

This clonotype was counted many times. The chain carries TRBV7-6 and TRBJ2-5, with D perhaps assigned TRBD1 or TRBD2 (5 bases each). There are 17 residues in the CDR3. Germline V gene sequence: CDR1 SGHVS, CDR2 FNYEAQ. Trimming left V 3 bases short and J 4 bases short, with 21 bases between. The CDR3 protein is CASSFLGRGVIGETQYF. The CDR3 coding sequence is TGTGCCAGCAGCTTCCTTGGACGAGGGGTGATCGGAGAGACCCAGTACTTC.

The rearrangement links TRBV25-1 to TRBJ1-1; TRBD1 might be the D (6 bases). This CDR3 is 14 amino acids long. Germline assignment: CDR1 MGHDK and CDR2 SYGVNS. Trimming stripped 8 bases from V and 6 bases from J, with 19 bases between. The CDR3 sequence is CASRLQGGGAEAFF. CDR3 DNA: TGTGCCAGCCGACTACAAGGGGGAGGTGCTGAAGCTTTCTTT.

This clonotype was counted only a few times. The V call is TRBV29-1, the J call TRBJ2-5; 11 bases fit TRBD2. Germline V gene data show CDR1 as SQVTM and CDR2 as ANQGSEA. The CDR3 runs to 15 residues. After removal of 6 bases from V and 0 bases from J, the junction contained 6 bases not matched to a gene. The CDR3 bases are TGCAGCGTCGTAGCGGGAGGGCAGTACCAAGAGACCCAGTACTTC. Translating it yields CSVVAGGQYQETQYF.

V gene TRBV5-1 combines with J gene TRBJ2-1, with a possible D match to TRBD1 (6 bases). The J call is uncertain, as TRBJ2-7 better fits the DNA end. Per germline, CDR1 SGHRS and CDR2 YFSETQ. This CDR3 has 15 amino acids. The CDR3 DNA reads as TGCGCCAGCAGCTTTTTACAGGGCCCTTACAATGCGCAGTACTTC. It translates to CASSFLQGPYNAQYF.

Only a few counts were recorded for this clonotype. The CDR3 region has the DNA TGTGCCAGCAGCCCCTCGGGGGGAGAGCAGTACTTC. Translating it yields CASSPSGGEQYF. The chain recombines TRBV7-9 with TRBJ2-7, with 7 bases fitting TRBD2. Per germline, CDR1 SEHNR and CDR2 FQNEAQ (reference sequence). CDR3 length equals 12 residues. The V and J ends lost 5 bases and 7 bases, in that order; junction bases with no gene match: 5.